Following are 10 T cell receptor beta chains from one sample sequenced in a study of cytomegalovirus exposure and HLA in healthy donors. Primers included in the PCR were 60 Vbeta and 13 Jbeta primers. TCRdb's copy holds only in-frame clones and misses some; the assay was immunoSEQ multiplex PCR. The profile covers 95,000 to 150,000 clones, with roughly 82% appearing a single time and about 2.8% taken by the ten largest. Sequencing input: PBMCs. Receptors originate from a woman aged 40-49 years in good health and CMV-seropositive.

This clone occurred once. The V call is TRBV6-5, the J call TRBJ2-7; 7 bases align to TRBD1. The germline V gene encodes CDR1 MNHEY and CDR2 SVGAGI. The CDR3 contains 14 residues. Trimming removed 6 bases from V and 5 bases from J; junction bases left unmatched: 10. CDR3 coding DNA: TGTGCCAGCAGACGGAGACAGGGTCTCGACGAGCAGTACTTC. Translation: CASRRRQGLDEQYF.

The V gene is TRBV6-6, the J gene TRBJ1-4; D is undetermined. The V end was cut by 5 bases, the J end by 7 bases, with 14 bases between. The germline gives CDR1 MNHNY, CDR2 SVGAGI (reference sequence). The CDR3 covers 14 residues. The CDR3 region has the DNA TGTGCCAGCAGTACTCCTGGTGGGCTTGAAAAACTGTTTTTT. Translated: CASSTPGGLEKLFF.

This chain links TRBV28 with TRBJ2-3; a weak D match, TRBD2 (6 bases). V lost 5 bases to trimming and J lost 8 bases, with 11 bases between them. Germline CDR1 is MDHEN and CDR2 is SYDVKM. The CDR3 spans 12 residues. In nucleotides, the CDR3 is TGTGCCAGCAGTCCTCGGGAGCTTACGCAGTATTTT. Its translation: CASSPRELTQYF.

The chain carries TRBV4-3 and TRBJ2-3, with 8 nucleotides matching TRBD1. The CDR3 contains 22 residues. The germline gives CDR1 LGHNA, CDR2 YSLEER. The V segment lost 0 bases and the J segment 1 base; nucleotides outside the gene matches: 21. CDR3 in DNA: TGCGCCAGCAGCCAAGATTTCGAGGACAGGGAAGGGCGAGGTGGTGGCACAGATACGCAGTATTTT. Protein sequence: CASSQDFEDREGRGGGTDTQYF.

This sequence joins TRBV5-1 and TRBJ2-1, with 10 positions matching TRBD2. This CDR3 region has 16 residues. Germline lookup yields CDR1 SGHRS and CDR2 YFSETQ. The J segment lost 4 bases and the V segment lost 3 bases, leaving 7 bases of the junction unmatched. Here the CDR3 reads CASSSTPSGGYNEQFF. In nucleotides, the CDR3 is TGCGCCAGCAGCTCCACTCCTAGCGGGGGATACAATGAGCAGTTCTTC.

This clone was seen once. The J gene is TRBJ1-1, the V gene TRBV5-6, with no clear D. The CDR3 is made up of 12 amino acids. Between the trimmed V and J ends, which lost 1 base and 6 bases, there was a span of 7 bases. Germline V gene data show CDR1 as SGHDT and CDR2 as YYEEEE. CDR3 sequence reads: CASSLFSAEAFF. The CDR3 region has the DNA TGTGCCAGCAGCTTGTTCAGCGCTGAAGCTTTCTTT.

The count of this clone is one. The chain is built from TRBV7-9 and TRBJ2-1; TRBD2 might be the D (6 bases). CDR3 length: 13 amino acids. V lost 5 bases and J lost 4, with 9 bases in between. Germline V gene lookup returns CDR1 SEHNR and CDR2 FQNEAQ (reference sequence). DNA for the CDR3: TGTGCCAGCAGCCAGACTAGTTACAATGAGCAGTTCTTC. The encoded protein is CASSQTSYNEQFF.

The CDR3 region has the DNA TGTGCCTCCGCGACAGGGTTTCAAGAGACCCAGTACTTC. Its protein is CASATGFQETQYF. The chain combines TRBV30 with TRBJ2-5; 7 positions match TRBD1. V was pared by 7 bases and J by 2 bases, with 7 bases of the junction left unmatched. Per the germline V gene, CDR1 is GTSNPN and CDR2 is SVGIG (reference sequence). CDR3 length: 13 amino acids. The variable domain in full, completed from reference TRBV30 and TRBJ2-5, reads SQTIHQWPATLVQPVGSPLSLECTVEGTSNPNLYWYRQAAGRGLQLLFYSVGIGQISSEVPQNLSASRPQDRQFILSSKKLLLSDSGFYLCASATGFQETQYFGPGTRLLVL.

The chain recombines TRBV5-6 with TRBJ2-1; TRBD2 is a possible D gene (6 bases). The CDR3 runs to 17 residues. V gave up 0 bases and J gave up 5 bases, with 18 bases separating them. The germline V gene has CDR1 SGHDT and CDR2 YYEEEE. The CDR3 protein is CASSLAVPDYHNNEQFF. The CDR3 DNA is TGTGCCAGCAGCTTGGCGGTTCCGGACTACCACAACAATGAGCAGTTCTTC.

This clone was seen only a few times. The chain carries TRBV11-2 and TRBJ2-5; D might be TRBD1 (7 bases). Trimming removed 5 bases at V and 2 bases at J, with 12 bases between. The CDR3 contains 14 residues. Germline V CDR1 and CDR2: SGHAT, FQNNGV. In DNA, the CDR3 is TGTGCCAGCAGCAAGCAGGGGGGACAAGAGACCCAGTACTTC. Protein product: CASSKQGGQETQYF. The full variable domain, completed using reference TRBV11-2 and TRBJ2-5, is EAGVAQSPRYKIIEKRQSVAFWCNPISGHATLYWYQQILGQGPKLLIQFQNNGVVDDSQLPKDRFSAERLKGVDSTLKIQPAKLEDSAVYLCASSKQGGQETQYFGPGTRLLVL.